These T cell receptor beta chains were read from a single sample in a study of OX40 agonist ivuxolimab in advanced cancers. Here immunoSEQ multiplex PCR was the method, and the copy in TCRdb shows in-frame clones only, minus some. Of tens of thousands of clones listed, approximately 88% are singletons. Sequencing was performed on CD4+ or CD8+ T cells sorted from blood, taken in a trial of the OX40 agonist ivuxolimab. The receptors here all came from an adult with an advanced solid tumor such as melanoma, head and neck, liver or kidney cancer. Both conserved end residues are part of each CDR3. D genes are given only for firm matches. The listing skips clone size in some rows; elsewhere it reads once, few, many or a size class.

few	-	TRBV29-1	TRBJ1-1	CSVLTETWTEAFF	TGCAGCGTGCTAACAGAGACGTGGACTGAAGCTTTCTTT
-	TRBD1	TRBV7-9	TRBJ2-3	CASSWGQGPDTQYF	TGTGCCAGCAGCTGGGGACAGGGACCAGATACGCAGTATTTT
-	-	TRBV5-1	TRBJ2-2	CASNPEGGPGELFF	TGCGCCAGCAACCCTGAGGGGGGCCCCGGGGAGCTGTTTTTT
-	-	TRBV2	TRBJ2-7	CATKGQTSSYEQYF	TGTGCCACCAAAGGACAGACGAGCTCCTACGAGCAGTACTTC
-	-	TRBV19	TRBJ2-7	CASSHAVDTYEQYF	TGTGCCAGTAGCCACGCCGTCGACACCTACGAGCAGTACTTC
few	-	TRBV29-1	TRBJ2-7	CSVEKGGSSYEQYF	TGCAGCGTTGAGAAAGGGGGTAGCTCCTACGAGCAGTACTTC
-	TRBD1	TRBV5-1	TRBJ2-1	CASSLRQGVSYNEQFF	TGCGCCAGCAGCCTCCGACAGGGAGTTTCCTACAATGAGCAGTTCTTC
-	-	TRBV30	TRBJ2-2	CAWSGRAGPTGELFF	TGTGCCTGGAGTGGAAGGGCGGGACCCACCGGGGAGCTGTTTTTT
-	-	TRBV10-3	TRBJ2-1	CAISDFSDGEQFF	TGTGCCATCAGTGATTTTAGCGACGGTGAGCAGTTCTTC
few	-	TRBV28	TRBJ1-5	CASSLIKQPQHF	TGTGCCAGCAGTCTCATTAAGCAGCCCCAGCATTTT
-	TRBD2	TRBV10-3	TRBJ2-7	CAISEKGGGSYEQYF	TGTGCCATCAGTGAGAAGGGCGGGGGGTCCTACGAGCAGTACTTC
-	-	TRBV27	TRBJ1-1	CASTVRYGGNTEAFF	TGTGCCAGCACCGTCAGGTACGGGGGGAACACTGAAGCTTTCTTT
-	TRBD2	TRBV7-9	TRBJ2-1	CASSLVSGREHEQFF	TGTGCCAGCAGCTTGGTGAGCGGGAGGGAGCATGAGCAGTTCTTC
-	TRBD2	TRBV7-2	TRBJ2-1	CASSFRRETNEQFF	TGTGCCAGCAGCTTTAGGCGGGAGACCAATGAGCAGTTCTTC
few	-	TRBV4-3	TRBJ2-7	CASSQDLAREQYF	TGCGCCAGCAGCCAAGATTTGGCCCGCGAGCAGTACTTC
-	-	TRBV7-2	TRBJ1-5	CASSPRDGSNQPQHF	TGTGCCAGCAGCCCCCGGGATGGGAGCAATCAGCCCCAGCATTTT
-	-	TRBV18	TRBJ1-2	CASSPPPGQKIYGYTF	TGTGCCAGCTCACCACCCCCCGGACAGAAGATCTATGGCTACACCTTC
-	-	TRBV2	TRBJ1-5	CASSGGPKALQPQHF	TGTGCCAGCAGCGGGGGACCTAAAGCTCTTCAGCCCCAGCATTTT
once	-	TRBV2	TRBJ1-1	CASSGIVTGRTEAFF	TGTGCCAGCAGCGGGATCGTAACAGGGCGCACTGAAGCTTTCTTT
once	-	TRBV7-9	TRBJ2-5	CASSFLPLPSKGQETQYF	TGTGCCAGCAGCTTCCTTCCCCTGCCTTCGAAGGGCCAAGAGACCCAGTACTTC
once	-	TRBV7-9	TRBJ2-5	CASSLAGVETQYF	TGTGCCAGCAGCTTAGCAGGTGTAGAGACCCAGTACTTC
-	-	TRBV29-1	TRBJ2-7	CSVEVSGYEQYF	TGCAGCGTTGAGGTTAGCGGCTACGAGCAGTACTTC
-	-	TRBV7-3	TRBJ1-1	CASSLGTNTEAFF	TGTGCCAGCAGCTTAGGAACGAACACTGAAGCTTTCTTT
-	-	TRBV18	TRBJ1-1	CASSPASTVLNTEAFF	TGTGCCAGCTCACCCGCTTCGACAGTTCTGAACACTGAAGCTTTCTTT
-	-	TRBV5-1	TRBJ1-4	CASSPEATNEKLFF	TGCGCCAGCAGCCCGGAAGCAACTAATGAAAAACTGTTTTTT
once	-	TRBV13	TRBJ2-7	CASSLVGAREQYF	TGTGCCAGCAGCTTAGTGGGGGCGAGGGAGCAGTACTTC
-	-	TRBV5-1	TRBJ2-7	CASSFTVQGYEQYF	TGCGCCAGCAGCTTCACCGTGCAGGGGTACGAGCAGTACTTC
-	-	TRBV18	TRBJ2-7	CASSMATYEQYF	TGTGCCAGCTCGATGGCGACTTACGAGCAGTACTTC
-	-	TRBV4-1	TRBJ1-6	CASSQDGRGSSYNSPLHF	TGCGCCAGCAGCCAAGATGGTAGAGGGAGCTCCTATAATTCACCCCTCCACTTT
-	-	TRBV18	TRBJ1-2	CASSPDTQGFNHGYTF	TGTGCCAGCTCACCTGATACTCAGGGATTTAATCATGGCTACACCTTC
once	-	TRBV6-5	TRBJ1-1	CASSPYGGNTEAFF	TGTGCCAGCAGTCCCTATGGGGGTAACACTGAAGCTTTCTTT
-	-	TRBV4-1	TRBJ2-2	CASSLLPSAGELFF	TGCGCCAGCAGCCTTCTCCCGAGTGCCGGGGAGCTGTTTTTT
-	-	TRBV9	TRBJ2-2	CASSVALQRELSTGELFF	TGTGCCAGCAGCGTAGCCCTGCAGCGCGAACTTAGCACCGGGGAGCTGTTTTTT
-	TRBD2	TRBV7-8	TRBJ2-5	CASSPIAGGRQETQYF	TGTGCCAGCAGCCCCATAGCGGGAGGACGCCAAGAGACCCAGTACTTC
-	-	TRBV19	TRBJ2-6	CASSIRDPAGANVLTF	TGTGCCAGTAGTATCCGGGACCCCGCTGGGGCCAACGTCCTGACTTTC
-	TRBD1	TRBV4-2	TRBJ2-5	CASSQGQGEETQYF	TGTGCCAGCAGCCAAGGACAGGGAGAAGAGACCCAGTACTTC
-	-	TRBV9	TRBJ1-5	CASSPLPGDQPQHF	TGTGCCAGCAGCCCTCTACCCGGGGATCAGCCCCAGCATTTT
-	TRBD1	TRBV29-1	TRBJ1-2	CSVGGQQSSGYTF	TGCAGCGTTGGGGGACAGCAAAGCTCAGGCTACACCTTC
few	-	TRBV7-3	TRBJ1-1	CASSLMPRSEAFF	TGTGCCAGCAGCTTAATGCCACGGAGTGAAGCTTTCTTT
-	-	TRBV5-4	TRBJ2-3	CASSAQISDTQYF	TGTGCCAGCAGCGCCCAGATTTCAGATACGCAGTATTTT
-	TRBD2	TRBV7-2	TRBJ2-2	CASSLTGLAGVTGELFF	TGTGCCAGCAGCTTAACGGGACTAGCGGGAGTCACCGGGGAGCTGTTTTTT
-	-	TRBV28	TRBJ1-2	CASSGRVAGYTF	TGTGCCAGCAGTGGCAGGGTGGCGGGCTACACCTTC
few	TRBD1	TRBV14	TRBJ1-2	CASSPRDRDYGYTF	TGTGCCAGCAGCCCCCGGGACAGGGACTATGGCTACACCTTC
-	-	TRBV18	TRBJ1-3	CASSPLGATSGNTIYF	TGTGCCAGCTCACCACTGGGAGCCACCTCTGGAAACACCATATATTTT
-	TRBD1	TRBV27	TRBJ1-2	CASSRDSFYGYTF	TGTGCCAGCAGTCGGGACAGCTTCTATGGCTACACCTTC
once	-	TRBV5-5	TRBJ1-1	CASSFPSGNTEAFF	TGTGCCAGCAGCTTCCCGAGTGGGAACACTGAAGCTTTCTTT
-	-	TRBV6-5	TRBJ2-2	CASSYGQINTGELFF	TGTGCCAGCAGTTACGGTCAGATTAACACCGGGGAGCTGTTTTTT
-	-	TRBV4-2	TRBJ2-3	CASSLLQGGTDTQYF	TGTGCCAGCAGCCTACTACAGGGAGGCACAGATACGCAGTATTTT
once	-	TRBV28	TRBJ2-2	CASSSWGELFF	TGTGCCAGCAGTTCGTGGGGGGAGCTGTTTTTT
-	TRBD1	TRBV18	TRBJ1-2	CASSPTGENYGYTF	TGTGCCAGCTCACCAACAGGGGAAAACTATGGCTACACCTTC
-	-	TRBV11-2	TRBJ2-3	CASSFEQGRADTQYF	TGTGCCAGCAGCTTCGAACAGGGGAGGGCAGATACGCAGTATTTT
once	-	TRBV4-3	TRBJ2-3	CASSQDRDPGTDTQYF	TGCGCCAGCAGCCAAGATCGGGACCCAGGGACAGATACGCAGTATTTT
-	-	TRBV4-2	TRBJ2-5	CASSKGEETQYF	TGTGCCAGCAGCAAAGGAGAGGAGACCCAGTACTTC
-	TRBD2	TRBV19	TRBJ2-2	CASGKRGPNTGELFF	TGTGCCAGTGGAAAGCGGGGACCGAACACCGGGGAGCTGTTTTTT
-	-	TRBV6-6	TRBJ2-5	CASSRGQFQETQYF	TGTGCCAGCAGCCGTGGACAATTCCAAGAGACCCAGTACTTC